This T cell receptor (beta chain) was sequenced during a study of siplizumab effects on memory and regulatory T cells. Profiled with immunoSEQ multiplex PCR; TCRdb holds only in-frame clones, not every one. The data show around 97,000 clones, with just under 95% seen just once and 1% to 1.5% held by the top ten. Study-level findings and limits: No naive or memory phenotype could be assigned to roughly 75-97% of proliferating clones. The alloresponse seemed to draw substantially on naive T cells, which appeared more diverse than memory cells. Treg-derived clones made up an average of about 73% of mappable alloreactive CD4+ clones with siplizumab and over 25% in controls.

The V gene's germline CDR1 is MDHEN and CDR2 SYDVKM. After removal of 7 bases from V and 0 bases from J, the junction contained 0 bases not matched to a gene. The CDR3 runs 14 residues. With regard to this clone: Its antigen is as yet unknown.

The chain carries TRBV28 and TRBJ2-1; 10 positions agree with TRBD2. This clonotype originated in a human donor in good health. What was sequenced was non-Treg CD4+ T cells sorted from blood. The CDR3 bases are TGTGCCAGCACTAGCGGGGGCTCCTACAATGAGCAGTTCTTC. Translating it yields CASTSGGSYNEQFF.